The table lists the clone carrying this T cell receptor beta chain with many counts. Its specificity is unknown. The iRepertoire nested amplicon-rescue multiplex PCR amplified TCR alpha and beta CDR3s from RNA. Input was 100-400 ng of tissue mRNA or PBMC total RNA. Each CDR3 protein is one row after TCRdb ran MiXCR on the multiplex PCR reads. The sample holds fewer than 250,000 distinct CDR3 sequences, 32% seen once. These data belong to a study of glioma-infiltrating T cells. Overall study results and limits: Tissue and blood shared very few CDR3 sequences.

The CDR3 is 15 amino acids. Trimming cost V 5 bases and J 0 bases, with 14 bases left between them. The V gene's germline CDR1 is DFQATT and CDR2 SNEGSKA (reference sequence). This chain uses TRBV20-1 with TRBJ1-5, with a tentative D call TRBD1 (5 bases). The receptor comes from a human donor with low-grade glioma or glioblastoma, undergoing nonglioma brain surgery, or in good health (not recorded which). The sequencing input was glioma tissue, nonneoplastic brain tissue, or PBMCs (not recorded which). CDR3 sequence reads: CSALRDDYSNQPQHF. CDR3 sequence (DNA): TGCAGTGCTCTTAGGGACGATTATAGCAATCAGCCCCAGCATTTT.